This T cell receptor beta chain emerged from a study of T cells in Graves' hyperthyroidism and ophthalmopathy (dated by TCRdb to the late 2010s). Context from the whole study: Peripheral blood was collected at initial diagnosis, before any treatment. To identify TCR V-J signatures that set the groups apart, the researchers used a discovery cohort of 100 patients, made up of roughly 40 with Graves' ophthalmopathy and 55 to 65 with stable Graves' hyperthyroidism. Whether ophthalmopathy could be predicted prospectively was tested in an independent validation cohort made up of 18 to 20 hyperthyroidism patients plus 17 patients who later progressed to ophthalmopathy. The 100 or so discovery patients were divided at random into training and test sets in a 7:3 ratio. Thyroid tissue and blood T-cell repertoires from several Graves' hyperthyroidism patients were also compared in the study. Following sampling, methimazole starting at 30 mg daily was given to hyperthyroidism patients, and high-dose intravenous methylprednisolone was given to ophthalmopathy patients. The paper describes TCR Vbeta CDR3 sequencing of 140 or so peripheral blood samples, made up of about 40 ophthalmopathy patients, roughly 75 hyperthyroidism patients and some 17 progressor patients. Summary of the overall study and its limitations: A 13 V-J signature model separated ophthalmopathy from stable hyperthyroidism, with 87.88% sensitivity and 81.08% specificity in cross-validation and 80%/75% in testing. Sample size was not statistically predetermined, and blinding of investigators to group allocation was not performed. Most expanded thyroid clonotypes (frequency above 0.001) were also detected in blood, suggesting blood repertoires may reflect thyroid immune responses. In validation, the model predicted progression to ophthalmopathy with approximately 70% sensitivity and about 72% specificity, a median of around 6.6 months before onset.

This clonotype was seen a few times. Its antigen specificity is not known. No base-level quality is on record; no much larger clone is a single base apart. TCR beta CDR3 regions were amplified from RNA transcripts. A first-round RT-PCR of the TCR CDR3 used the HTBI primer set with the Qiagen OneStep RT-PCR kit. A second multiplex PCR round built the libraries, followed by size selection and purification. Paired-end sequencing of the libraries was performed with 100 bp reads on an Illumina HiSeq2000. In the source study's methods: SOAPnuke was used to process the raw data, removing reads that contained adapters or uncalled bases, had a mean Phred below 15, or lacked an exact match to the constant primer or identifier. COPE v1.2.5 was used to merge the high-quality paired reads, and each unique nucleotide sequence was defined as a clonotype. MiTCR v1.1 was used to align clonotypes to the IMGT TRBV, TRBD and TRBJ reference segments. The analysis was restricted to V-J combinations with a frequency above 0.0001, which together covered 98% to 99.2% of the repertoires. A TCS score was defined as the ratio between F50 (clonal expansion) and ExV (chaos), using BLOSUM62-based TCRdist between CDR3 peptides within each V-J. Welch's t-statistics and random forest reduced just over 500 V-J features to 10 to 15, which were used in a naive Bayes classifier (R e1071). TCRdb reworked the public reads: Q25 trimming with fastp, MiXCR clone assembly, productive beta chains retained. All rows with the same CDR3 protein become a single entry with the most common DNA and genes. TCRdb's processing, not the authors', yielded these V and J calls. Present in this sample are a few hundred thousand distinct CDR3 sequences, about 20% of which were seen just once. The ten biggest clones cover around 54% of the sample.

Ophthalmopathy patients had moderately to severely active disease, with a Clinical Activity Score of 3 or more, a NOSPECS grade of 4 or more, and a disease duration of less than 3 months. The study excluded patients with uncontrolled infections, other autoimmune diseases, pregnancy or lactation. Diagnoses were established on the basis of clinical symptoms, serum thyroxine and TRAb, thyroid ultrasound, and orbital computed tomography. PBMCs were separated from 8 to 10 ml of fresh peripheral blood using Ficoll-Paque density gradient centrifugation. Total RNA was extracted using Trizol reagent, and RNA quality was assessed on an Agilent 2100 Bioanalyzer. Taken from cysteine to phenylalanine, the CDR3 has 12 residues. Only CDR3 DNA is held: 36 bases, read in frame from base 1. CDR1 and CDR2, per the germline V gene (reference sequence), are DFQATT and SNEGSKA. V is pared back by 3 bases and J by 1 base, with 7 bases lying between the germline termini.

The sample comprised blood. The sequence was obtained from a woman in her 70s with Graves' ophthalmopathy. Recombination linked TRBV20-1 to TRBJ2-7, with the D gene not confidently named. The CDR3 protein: CSASVRSYEQYF. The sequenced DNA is TGCAGTGCTAGCGTTAGATCCTACGAGCAGTACTTC.